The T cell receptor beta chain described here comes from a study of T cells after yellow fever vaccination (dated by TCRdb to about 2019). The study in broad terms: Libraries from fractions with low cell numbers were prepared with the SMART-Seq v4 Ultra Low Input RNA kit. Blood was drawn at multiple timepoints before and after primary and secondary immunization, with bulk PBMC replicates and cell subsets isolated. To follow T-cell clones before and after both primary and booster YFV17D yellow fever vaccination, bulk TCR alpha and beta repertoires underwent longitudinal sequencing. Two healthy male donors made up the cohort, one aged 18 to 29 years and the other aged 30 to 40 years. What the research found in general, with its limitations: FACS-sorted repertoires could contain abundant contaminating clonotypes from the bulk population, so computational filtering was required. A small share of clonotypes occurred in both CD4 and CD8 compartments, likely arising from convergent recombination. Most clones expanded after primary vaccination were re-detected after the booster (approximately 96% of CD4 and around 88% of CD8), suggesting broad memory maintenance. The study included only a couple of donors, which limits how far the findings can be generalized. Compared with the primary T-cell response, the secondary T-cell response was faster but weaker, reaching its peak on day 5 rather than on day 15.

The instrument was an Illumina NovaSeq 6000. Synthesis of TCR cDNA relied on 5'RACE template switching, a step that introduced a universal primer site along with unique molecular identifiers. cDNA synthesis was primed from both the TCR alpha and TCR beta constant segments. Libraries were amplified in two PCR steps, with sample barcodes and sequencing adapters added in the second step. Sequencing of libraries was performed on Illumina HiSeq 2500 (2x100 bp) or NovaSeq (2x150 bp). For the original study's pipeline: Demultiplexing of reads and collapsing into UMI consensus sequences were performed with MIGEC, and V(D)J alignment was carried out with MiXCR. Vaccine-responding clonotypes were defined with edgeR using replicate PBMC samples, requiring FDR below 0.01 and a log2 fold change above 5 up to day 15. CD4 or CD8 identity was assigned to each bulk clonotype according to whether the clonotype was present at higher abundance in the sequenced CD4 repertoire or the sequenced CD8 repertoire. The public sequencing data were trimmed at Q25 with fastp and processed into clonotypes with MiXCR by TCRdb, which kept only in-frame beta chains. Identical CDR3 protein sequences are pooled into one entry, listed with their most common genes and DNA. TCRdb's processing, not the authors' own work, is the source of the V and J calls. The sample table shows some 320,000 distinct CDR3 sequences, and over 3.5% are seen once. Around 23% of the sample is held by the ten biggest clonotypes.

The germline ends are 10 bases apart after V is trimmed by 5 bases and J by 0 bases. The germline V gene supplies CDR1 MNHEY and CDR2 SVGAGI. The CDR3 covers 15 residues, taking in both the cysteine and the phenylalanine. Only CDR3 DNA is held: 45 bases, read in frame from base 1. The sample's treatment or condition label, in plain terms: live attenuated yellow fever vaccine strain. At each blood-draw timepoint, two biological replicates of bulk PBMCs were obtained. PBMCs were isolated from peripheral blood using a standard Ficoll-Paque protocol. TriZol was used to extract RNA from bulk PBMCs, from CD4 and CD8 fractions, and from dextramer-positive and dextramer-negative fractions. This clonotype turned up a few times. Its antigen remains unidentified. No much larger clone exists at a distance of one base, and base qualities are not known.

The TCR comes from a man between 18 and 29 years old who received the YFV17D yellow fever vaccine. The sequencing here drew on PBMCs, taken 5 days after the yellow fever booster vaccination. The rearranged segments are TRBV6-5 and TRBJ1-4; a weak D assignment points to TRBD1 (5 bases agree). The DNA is TGTGCCAGCAGTGACAGAGCAACAACTAATGAAAAACTGTTTTTT. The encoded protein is CASSDRATTNEKLFF.